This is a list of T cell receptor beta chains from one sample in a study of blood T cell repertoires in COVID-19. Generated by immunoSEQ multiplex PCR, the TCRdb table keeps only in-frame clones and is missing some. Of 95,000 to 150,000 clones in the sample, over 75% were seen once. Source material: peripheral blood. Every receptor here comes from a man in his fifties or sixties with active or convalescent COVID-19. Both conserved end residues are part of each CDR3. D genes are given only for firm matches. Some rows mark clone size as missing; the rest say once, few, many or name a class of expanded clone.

TGTGCCAGCAGTTGGACCGGGACTAGCGTCTACGAGCAGTACTTC CASSWTGTSVYEQYF TRBV5-6 TRBD2 TRBJ2-7 NA
TGTGCCAGCTCACCATTCTCACAGGGTGGCCAGCCCCAGCATTTT CASSPFSQGGQPQHF TRBV18 NA TRBJ1-5 NA
TGTGCTAGTGGTTTGCGAATTGACAGCCCAGCTTTCTTT CASGLRIDSPAFF TRBV12-5 NA TRBJ1-1 NA
TGTGCCAGTAGTAGAGGACTAGCGGGAAATAGTCCCTACAATGAGCAGTTCTTC CASSRGLAGNSPYNEQFF TRBV19 TRBD2 TRBJ2-1 NA
TGTGCCAGCAGCTTAGTGGTAGCGGGGGCCTACGAGCAGTACTTC CASSLVVAGAYEQYF TRBV7-9 TRBD2 TRBJ2-7 few
TGTGCCAGTAGTAACGCGGCTGGGGCCAACGTCCTGACTTTC CASSNAAGANVLTF TRBV19 NA TRBJ2-6 NA
TGTGTCAGCAGAAGATTTCGGGACACCTCTGGAAACACCATATATTTT CVSRRFRDTSGNTIYF TRBV2 NA TRBJ1-3 NA
TGTGCCAGCAGCTTTTACAGGGGGACAGATACGCAGTATTTT CASSFYRGTDTQYF TRBV5-5 TRBD1 TRBJ2-3 NA
TGCAGCGCCCGGACAGGTTCCGCCCCTGAGCAGTACTTC CSARTGSAPEQYF TRBV29-1 TRBD1 TRBJ2-7 NA
TGTGCCAGCAGCAGCCCGAGAGACGAGCAGTACTTC CASSSPRDEQYF TRBV5-4 NA TRBJ2-7 NA
TGTGCCATCAGTGAGTCCGGCGGTTACCAGCCCCAGCATTTT CAISESGGYQPQHF TRBV10-3 NA TRBJ1-5 NA
TGTGCCAGCAGAAACCGGGTCAGGGCAAAGACTGGATCCTATAATTCACCCCTCCACTTT CASRNRVRAKTGSYNSPLHF TRBV7-8 NA TRBJ1-6 NA
TGCGCCAGCAGCCAATTCGCCAACAGTTACACTGAAGCTTTCTTT CASSQFANSYTEAFF TRBV4-3 NA TRBJ1-1 NA
TGCAGTGCTAGTGGGGGGAGGGGTATTAACACCGGGGAGCTGTTTTTT CSASGGRGINTGELFF TRBV20-1 TRBD2 TRBJ2-2 NA
TGTGCCAGCAGCACCTGGACAGGGACATCAGATCAGCCCCAGCATTTT CASSTWTGTSDQPQHF TRBV7-9 TRBD1 TRBJ1-5 NA
TGTGCCAGCAGCTTTGAGGGGAACACCGGGGAGCTGTTTTTT CASSFEGNTGELFF TRBV7-2 NA TRBJ2-2 once
TGTGCCAGCAGCTTAGGGGAGTGGGAGACCCAGTACTTC CASSLGEWETQYF TRBV7-9 NA TRBJ2-5 NA
TGTGCCAGCAGCCAAGATATTTGGGGGGGGAGGAACACTGAAGCTTTCTTT CASSQDIWGGRNTEAFF TRBV14 NA TRBJ1-1 few
TGTGCCAGTAGTATCCAAGCGGGGACCGGGGAGCTGTTTTTT CASSIQAGTGELFF TRBV19 TRBD2 TRBJ2-2 NA
TGTGCCAGCTCACGAGACAGGGGATCTACCTACGAGCAGTACTTC CASSRDRGSTYEQYF TRBV18 TRBD1 TRBJ2-7 NA
TGTGCCAGCAGTTTCCGGGAGCAAGAGACCCAGTACTTC CASSFREQETQYF TRBV27 NA TRBJ2-5 NA
TGTGCCAGCAGCTTACAGGGCTACGAGCAGTACTTC CASSLQGYEQYF TRBV5-6 NA TRBJ2-7 NA
TGTGCCAGCAGCTTAGTTGGGCAGGGCGGAGAGCAGTACTTC CASSLVGQGGEQYF TRBV7-9 NA TRBJ2-7 NA
TGTGCCACCAGCAGTTTCCCGACAGGGCCGAGCTCCTACGAGCAGTACTTC CATSSFPTGPSSYEQYF TRBV15 TRBD1 TRBJ2-7 NA
TGTGCCAGCTCACCACCGCAGGGACAGGGTAGCAATCAGCCCCAGCATTTT CASSPPQGQGSNQPQHF TRBV18 TRBD1 TRBJ1-5 once
TGTGCCAGCAGTGTTTTGCGGGAGCAAGCCGAGCAGTACTTC CASSVLREQAEQYF TRBV2 TRBD2 TRBJ2-7 NA
TGTGCCAGCACCCTCGAGGCCGTAAAGAGCGAGACCCAGTACTTC CASTLEAVKSETQYF TRBV5-5 NA TRBJ2-5 NA
TGTGCCAGTAGTATGGGCCTAGCGGCCCAGCTGGAGACCCAGTACTTC CASSMGLAAQLETQYF TRBV19 TRBD2 TRBJ2-5 NA
TGTGCCAGTAGTTTCCAGACCAGCGGGAGGGCCTCCTACAATGAGCAGTTCTTC CASSFQTSGRASYNEQFF TRBV19 TRBD2 TRBJ2-1 NA
TGTGCCAGCAGCCAAGATAATAGAGAAAATCAGCCCCAGCATTTT CASSQDNRENQPQHF TRBV4-2 NA TRBJ1-5 few
TGTGCCAGCAGCTTAGCCTCTAGCGGGAGTACAGATACGCAGTATTTT CASSLASSGSTDTQYF TRBV7-9 TRBD2 TRBJ2-3 NA
TGTGCCAGCAGCTTCCGGGGTGCAACTGAAGCTTTCTTT CASSFRGATEAFF TRBV11-1 NA TRBJ1-1 NA
TGTGCCACCCGACTAGGCGGACACAATGAGCAGTTCTTC CATRLGGHNEQFF TRBV10-3 NA TRBJ2-1 NA
TGCGCCAGCAGCCAAGAAGGGACTAGCGGCTTCCCTAAGTACTTC CASSQEGTSGFPKYF TRBV4-3 TRBD2 TRBJ2-7 few
TGTGCCAGCAGTGAATCTATTTCAGGGATATTCAATCAGCCCCAGCATTTT CASSESISGIFNQPQHF TRBV2 NA TRBJ1-5 NA
TGCGCCAGCAGCTGGGGGACAGACCTCAATGAGCAGTTCTTC CASSWGTDLNEQFF TRBV5-1 TRBD1 TRBJ2-1 NA
TGCAGCGTTACGAGACTCGATGAGCAGTTCTTC CSVTRLDEQFF TRBV29-1 NA TRBJ2-1 NA